The entry below describes one T cell receptor beta chain. What it recognizes is unknown. Sequencing of TCRB used Survey level resolution. This table comes from immunoSEQ multiplex PCR, and its TCRdb copy is limited to in-frame clones, with some not included. The table has over 14,000 clones, roughly 80% seen once. These data come from a study of follicular helper T cells after annual influenza vaccination. Overall study findings and caveats: Day 7 ICOS+CD38+ clones later appeared mostly in ICOS-CD38- cTfh.

Indicated time point: 2014-2015 season, 7 days after vaccination. Donors were community-dwelling with no influenza vaccine in the prior 6 months. Sorted cTfh were non-naive CD4+CXCR5+PD-1+, either ICOS+CD38+ or ICOS-CD38-. This specimen was CXCR5+ CD38- circulating T follicular helper cells from blood, taken 7 days after influenza vaccination. This sample's subset: circulating Tfh, non-naive CD4+CXCR5+PD-1+ (ICOS+CD38+ or ICOS-CD38-). This clonotype was obtained from an adult who received the influenza vaccine.

The CDR3 region is CAISELETSGSEQYF. CDR3 in DNA: TGTGCCATCAGTGAGCTAGAGACTAGCGGGAGCGAGCAGTACTTC. This chain connects TRBV10-3 to TRBJ2-7; 12 bases match TRBD2. V shed 2 bases, J shed 6 bases, and the junction held 5 bases outside the gene matches. Germline lookup yields CDR1 ENHRY and CDR2 SYGVKD. The CDR3 is made up of 15 amino acids.